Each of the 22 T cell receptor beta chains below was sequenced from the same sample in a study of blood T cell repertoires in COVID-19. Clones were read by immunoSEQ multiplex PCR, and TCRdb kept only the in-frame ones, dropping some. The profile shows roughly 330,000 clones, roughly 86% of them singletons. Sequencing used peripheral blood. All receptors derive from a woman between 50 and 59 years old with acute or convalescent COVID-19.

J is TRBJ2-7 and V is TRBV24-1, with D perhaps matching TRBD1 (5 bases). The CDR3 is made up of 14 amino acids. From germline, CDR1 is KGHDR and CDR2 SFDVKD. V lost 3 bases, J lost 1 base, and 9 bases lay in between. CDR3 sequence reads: CATSDPTESYEQYF. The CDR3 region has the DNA TGTGCCACCAGTGATCCGACAGAATCCTACGAGCAGTACTTC.

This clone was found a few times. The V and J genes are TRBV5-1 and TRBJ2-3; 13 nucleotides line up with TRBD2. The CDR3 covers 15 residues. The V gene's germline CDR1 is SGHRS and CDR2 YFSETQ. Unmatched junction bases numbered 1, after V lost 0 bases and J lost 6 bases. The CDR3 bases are TGCGCCAGCAGCTTGGAGACTAGCGGGGGGGATACGCAGTATTTT. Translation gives CASSLETSGGDTQYF.

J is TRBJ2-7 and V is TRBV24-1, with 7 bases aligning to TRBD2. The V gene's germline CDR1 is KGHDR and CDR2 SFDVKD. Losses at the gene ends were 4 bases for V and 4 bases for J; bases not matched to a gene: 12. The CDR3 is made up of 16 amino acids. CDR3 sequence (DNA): TGTGCCACCAGTGACTCATGGCGGCGGGAGCGGTACGAGCAGTACTTC. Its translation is CATSDSWRRERYEQYF.

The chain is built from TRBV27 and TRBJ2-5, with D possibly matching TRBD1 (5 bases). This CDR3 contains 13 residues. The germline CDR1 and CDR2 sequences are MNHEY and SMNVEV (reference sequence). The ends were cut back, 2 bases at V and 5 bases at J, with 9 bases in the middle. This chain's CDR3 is CASSLQGVETQYF. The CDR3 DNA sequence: TGTGCCAGCAGTTTACAAGGGGTTGAGACCCAGTACTTC.

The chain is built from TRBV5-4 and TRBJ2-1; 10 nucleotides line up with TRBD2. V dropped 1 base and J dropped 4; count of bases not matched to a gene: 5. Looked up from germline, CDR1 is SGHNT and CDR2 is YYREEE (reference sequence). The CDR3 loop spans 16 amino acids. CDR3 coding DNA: TGTGCCAGCAGCTTGTCGCTAGCGGGAGATTACAATGAGCAGTTCTTC. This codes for CASSLSLAGDYNEQFF.

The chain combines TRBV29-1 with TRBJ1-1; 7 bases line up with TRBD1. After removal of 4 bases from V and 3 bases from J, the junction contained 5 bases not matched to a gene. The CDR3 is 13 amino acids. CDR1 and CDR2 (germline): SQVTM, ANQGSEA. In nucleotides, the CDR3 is TGCAGCGTTGGCTACAGGGGCGACACTGAAGCTTTCTTT. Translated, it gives CSVGYRGDTEAFF.

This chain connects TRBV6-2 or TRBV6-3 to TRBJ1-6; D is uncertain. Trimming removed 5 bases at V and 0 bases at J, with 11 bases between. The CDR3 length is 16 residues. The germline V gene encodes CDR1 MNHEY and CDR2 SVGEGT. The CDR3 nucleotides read TGTGCCAGCAGTCTGGGAACTAGCTCCTATAATTCACCCCTCCACTTT. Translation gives CASSLGTSSYNSPLHF.

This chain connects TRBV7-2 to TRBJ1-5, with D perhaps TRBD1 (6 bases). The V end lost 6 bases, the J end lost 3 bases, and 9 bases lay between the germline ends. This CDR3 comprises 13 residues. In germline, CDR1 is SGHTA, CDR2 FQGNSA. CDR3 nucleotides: TGTGCCAGCAGTGGACAGAACAATCAGCCCCAGCATTTT. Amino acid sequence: CASSGQNNQPQHF.

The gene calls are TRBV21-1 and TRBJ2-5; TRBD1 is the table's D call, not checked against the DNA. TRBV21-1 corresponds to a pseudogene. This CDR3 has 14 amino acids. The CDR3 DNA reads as TGTGCCAGCAGCTCTCAGGCCCACCAAGAGACCCAGTACTTC. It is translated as CASSSQAHQETQYF.

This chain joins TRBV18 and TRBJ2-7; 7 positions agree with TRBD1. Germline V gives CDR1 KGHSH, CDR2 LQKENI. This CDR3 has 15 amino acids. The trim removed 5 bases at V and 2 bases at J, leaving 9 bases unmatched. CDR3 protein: CASSSGQLRTYEQYF. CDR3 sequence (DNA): TGTGCCAGCTCATCGGGACAGCTGAGAACCTACGAGCAGTACTTC. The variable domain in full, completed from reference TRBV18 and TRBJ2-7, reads NAGVMQNPRHLVRRRGQEARLRCSPMKGHSHVYWYRQLPEEGLKFMVYLQKENIIDESGMPKERFSAEFPKEGPSILRIQQVVRGDSAAYFCASSSGQLRTYEQYFGPGTRLTVT.

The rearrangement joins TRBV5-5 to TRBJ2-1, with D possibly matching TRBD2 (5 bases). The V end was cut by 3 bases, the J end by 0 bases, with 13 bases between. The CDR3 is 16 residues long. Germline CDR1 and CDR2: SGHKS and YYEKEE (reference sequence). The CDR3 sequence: CASSSTGMSSYNEQFF. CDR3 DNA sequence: TGTGCCAGCAGCTCGACCGGGATGAGCTCCTACAATGAGCAGTTCTTC. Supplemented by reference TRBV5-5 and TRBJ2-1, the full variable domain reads DAGVTQSPTHLIKTRGQQVTLRCSPISGHKSVSWYQQVLGQGPQFIFQYYEKEERGRGNFPDRFSARQFPNYSSELNVNALLLGDSALYLCASSSTGMSSYNEQFFGPGTRLTVL.

CDR3 sequence: CASSLVGRDTQYF. In DNA form, the CDR3 reads TGCGCCAGCAGCTTGGTGGGGAGAGATACGCAGTATTTT. This chain connects TRBV5-1 to TRBJ2-3, with D possibly being TRBD2 (5 bases). Germline CDR1 and CDR2: SGHRS and YFSETQ. The CDR3 is 13 residues long. Deletions cut 0 bases from V and 5 bases from J, with 7 bases between.

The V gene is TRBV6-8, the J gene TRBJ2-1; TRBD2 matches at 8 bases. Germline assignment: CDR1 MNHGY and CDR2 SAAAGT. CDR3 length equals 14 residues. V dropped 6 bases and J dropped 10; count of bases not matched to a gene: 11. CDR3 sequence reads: CASRQSSGTQEQFF. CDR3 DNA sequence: TGTGCCAGCAGGCAGAGTAGCGGGACTCAGGAGCAGTTCTTC.

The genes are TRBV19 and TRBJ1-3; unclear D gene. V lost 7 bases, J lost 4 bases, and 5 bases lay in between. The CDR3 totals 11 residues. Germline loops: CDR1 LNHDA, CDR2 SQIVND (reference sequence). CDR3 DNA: TGTGCCAGTACCCGGGGAAACACCATATATTTT. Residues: CASTRGNTIYF.

This CDR3 reads CASSMGHTTNEKLFF. Here the CDR3 DNA reads TGTGCCAGTAGTATGGGACACACAACTAATGAAAAACTGTTTTTT. The gene calls are TRBV19 and TRBJ1-4; D is perhaps TRBD1 (6 bases). Per germline, CDR1 LNHDA and CDR2 SQIVND (reference sequence). The V and J ends lost 3 bases and 0 bases respectively, with 8 bases between them. The CDR3 totals 15 residues.

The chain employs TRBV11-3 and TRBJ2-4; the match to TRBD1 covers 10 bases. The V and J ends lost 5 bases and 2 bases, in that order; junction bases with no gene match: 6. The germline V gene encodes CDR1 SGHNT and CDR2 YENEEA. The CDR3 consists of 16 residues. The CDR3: CASSPGTGESKNIQYF. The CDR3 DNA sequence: TGTGCCAGCAGCCCAGGGACAGGGGAGTCCAAAAACATTCAGTACTTC.

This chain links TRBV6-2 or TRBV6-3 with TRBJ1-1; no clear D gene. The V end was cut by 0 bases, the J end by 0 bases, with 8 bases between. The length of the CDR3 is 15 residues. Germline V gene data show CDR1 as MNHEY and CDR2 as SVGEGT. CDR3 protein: CASSYSKEMNTEAFF. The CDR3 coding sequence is TGTGCCAGCAGTTACTCGAAGGAGATGAACACTGAAGCTTTCTTT.

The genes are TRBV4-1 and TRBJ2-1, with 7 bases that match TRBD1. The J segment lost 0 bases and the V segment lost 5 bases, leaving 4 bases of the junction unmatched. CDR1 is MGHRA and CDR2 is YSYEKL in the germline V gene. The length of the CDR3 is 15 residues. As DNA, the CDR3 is TGCGCCAGCAGCGATAGACAGGGCTCCTACAATGAGCAGTTCTTC. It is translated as CASSDRQGSYNEQFF.

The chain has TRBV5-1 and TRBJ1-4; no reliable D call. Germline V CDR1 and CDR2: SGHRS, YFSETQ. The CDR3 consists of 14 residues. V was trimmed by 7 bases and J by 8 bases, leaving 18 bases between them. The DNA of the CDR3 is TGCGCCAGCGGCCGCCCTACAGAGTGGGAAAAACTGTTTTTT. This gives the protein CASGRPTEWEKLFF.

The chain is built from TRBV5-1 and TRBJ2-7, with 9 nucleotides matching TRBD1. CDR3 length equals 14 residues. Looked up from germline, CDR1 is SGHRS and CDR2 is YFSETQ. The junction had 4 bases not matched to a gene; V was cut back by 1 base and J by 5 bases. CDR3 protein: CASSLRGQGHEQYF. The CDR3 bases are TGCGCCAGCAGCTTGAGGGGACAGGGACACGAGCAGTACTTC.

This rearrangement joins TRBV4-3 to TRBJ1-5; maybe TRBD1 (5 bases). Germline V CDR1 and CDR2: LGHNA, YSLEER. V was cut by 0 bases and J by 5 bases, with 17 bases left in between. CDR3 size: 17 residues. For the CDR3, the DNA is TGCGCCAGCAGCCAAGATATTCGTAAAACAGGAGATCAGCCCCAGCATTTT. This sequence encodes CASSQDIRKTGDQPQHF.

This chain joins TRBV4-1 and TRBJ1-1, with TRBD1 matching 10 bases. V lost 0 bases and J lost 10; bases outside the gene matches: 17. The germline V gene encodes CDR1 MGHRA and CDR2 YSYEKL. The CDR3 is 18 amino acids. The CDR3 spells CASSQEPGTGDLRRGAFF. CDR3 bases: TGCGCCAGCAGCCAAGAACCGGGGACAGGGGATTTGCGAAGGGGAGCTTTCTTT.